This T cell receptor beta chain was found in a study of blood T cell repertoires in COVID-19. Study as a whole: PBMCs, B-cell-depleted T cells, or T cells were the source of the cDNA or gDNA that made up the material.

Germline lookup yields CDR1 LGHNT and CDR2 FRNRAP. J was trimmed by 5 bases and V by 7 bases; bases with no gene match: 25. This CDR3 has 19 residues. Per the original data handling: Amplification of reference gene primers provided the estimated nucleated cell counts. Method: immunoSEQ multiplex PCR; TCRdb's copy keeps in-frame clones and lacks some. V and J calls and clone size follow that table, whereas D and trimming were derived from the DNA. The repertoire holds approximately 57,000 clones, with more than 75% as singletons. The origin of this receptor is a man aged 40-55 years with active COVID-19. The genes are TRBV12-5 and TRBJ2-5, with 7 positions matching TRBD2. Sequenced: peripheral blood. CDR3 DNA: TGTGCTAGTGCCCAACAAAAACATCTGGGCGGGAGATCTTGGGAGACCCAGTACTTC. It specifies CASAQQKHLGGRSWETQYF.